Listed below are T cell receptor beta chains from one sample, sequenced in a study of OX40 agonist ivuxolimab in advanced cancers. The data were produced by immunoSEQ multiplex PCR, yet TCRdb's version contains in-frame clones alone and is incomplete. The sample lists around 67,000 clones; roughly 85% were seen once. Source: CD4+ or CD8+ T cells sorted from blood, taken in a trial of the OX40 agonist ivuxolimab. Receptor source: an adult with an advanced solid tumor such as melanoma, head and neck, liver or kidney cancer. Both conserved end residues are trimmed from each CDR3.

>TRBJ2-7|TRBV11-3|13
ASSLTGGPGVEQY
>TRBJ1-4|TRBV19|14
ASSIDIRRSNEKLF
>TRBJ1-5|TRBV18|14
ASSQAGTGGNQPQH
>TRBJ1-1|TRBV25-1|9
ASSGGHRAF
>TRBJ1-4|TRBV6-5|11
ASRGGGQEKLF
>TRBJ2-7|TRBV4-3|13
ASSRDDRGLYEQY
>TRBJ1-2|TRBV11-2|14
ASSLVTGGLRYGYT
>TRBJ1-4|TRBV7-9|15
ASSFGDRGNYNEKLF
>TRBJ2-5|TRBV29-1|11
SVTGQPRETQY
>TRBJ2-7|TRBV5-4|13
ASSRTGTPGLEQY
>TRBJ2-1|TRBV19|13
ASTYHLAGVDEQF
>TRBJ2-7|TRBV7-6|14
ASSLGANRGSNEQY
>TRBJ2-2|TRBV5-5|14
ASSLAMIGATGELF
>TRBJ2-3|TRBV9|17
ASSVEGGGTGARADTQY
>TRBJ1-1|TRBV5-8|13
ASSFGGTSNTEAF
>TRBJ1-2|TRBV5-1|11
ASSWDSRYGYT
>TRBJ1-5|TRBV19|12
ASSTAADNQPQH
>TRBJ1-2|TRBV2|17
ASSEARVGTGHPKDPYT
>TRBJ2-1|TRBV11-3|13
ASSDRTGGYNEQF
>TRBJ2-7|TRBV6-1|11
ASSEISGRTQY